This is a list of T cell receptor beta chains from one sample in a study of beta chain features in type 1 diabetes. Assay used: immunoSEQ multiplex PCR; TCRdb lists only in-frame clones, some missing. The sample lists approximately 140,000 clones, about 9.1% seen once, with 0.55% to 0.75% in the top ten. Specimen: central memory CD4+ T cells from blood. All receptors come from a woman aged 40 to 50 in good health. CDR3s include the opening cysteine and the closing phenylalanine or tryptophan. Each record gives: D gene, J gene, V gene, CDR3 length, clone size, CDR3 protein, CDR3 DNA. The D gene is left open where the match is weak. Clone size, where shown, is once, few, many, or a class for clones that have expanded.

-,TRBJ2-3,TRBV14,13,few,CASSQERSGTQYF,TGTGCCAGCAGCCAAGAGAGAAGTGGTACGCAGTATTTT
-,TRBJ2-1,TRBV6-4,15,few,CASSDSIAEPNEQFF,TGTGCCAGCAGTGACTCAATCGCCGAGCCAAATGAGCAGTTCTTC
-,TRBJ1-5,TRBV19,19,few,CASDGRSSSGSLGNQPQHF,TGTGCCAGTGACGGGAGAAGTTCATCAGGATCGTTGGGCAATCAGCCCCAGCATTTT
TRBD1,TRBJ2-7,TRBV6-1,13,-,CASRGRGTYEQYF,TGTGCCAGCAGGGGCAGGGGGACCTACGAGCAGTACTTC
TRBD1,TRBJ2-2,TRBV5-1,16,-,CASGLRTGSNTGELFF,TGCGCCAGCGGTCTTCGGACAGGATCGAACACCGGGGAGCTGTTTTTT
-,TRBJ1-5,TRBV7-9,15,many,CASSTGDSYNQPQHF,TGTGCCAGCAGTACTGGAGACAGCTACAATCAGCCCCAGCATTTT
TRBD1,TRBJ2-7,TRBV10-3,15,few,CAIRGDRASSYEQYF,TGTGCCATCAGAGGGGACAGGGCGAGCTCCTACGAGCAGTACTTC
-,TRBJ1-2,TRBV5-6,13,-,CASSPAAQVGYTF,TGTGCCAGCAGCCCGGCGGCACAAGTCGGCTACACCTTC
-,TRBJ1-1,TRBV5-4,14,many,CASSLAVMNTEAFF,TGTGCCAGCAGCTTGGCAGTTATGAACACTGAAGCTTTCTTT
-,TRBJ2-1,TRBV12-5,14,-,CASASGRAVDEQFF,TGTGCTAGTGCTTCAGGCAGGGCTGTCGATGAGCAGTTCTTC
TRBD1,TRBJ1-5,TRBV4-1,15,once,CASSQETGGGQPQHF,TGCGCCAGCAGCCAAGAGACAGGGGGTGGTCAGCCCCAGCATTTT
TRBD2,TRBJ2-7,TRBV5-1,13,few,CASSSSGGYEQYF,TGCGCCAGCAGCTCGTCGGGGGGCTACGAGCAGTACTTC
-,TRBJ1-6,TRBV5-1,15,-,CASSLMQDANSPLHF,TGCGCCAGCAGCTTGATGCAGGATGCTAATTCACCCCTCCACTTT
TRBD1,TRBJ2-3,TRBV7-9,14,many,CATSVGQGTDTQYF,TGTGCCACATCCGTCGGACAGGGCACAGATACGCAGTATTTT
-,TRBJ2-7,TRBV7-8,15,-,CASSLGGIFSYEQYF,TGTGCCAGCAGCTTAGGAGGGATCTTTTCGTACGAGCAGTACTTC
-,TRBJ1-2,TRBV28,10,-,CASSFEGYTF,TGTGCCAGCAGTTTCGAGGGCTACACCTTC
-,TRBJ1-5,TRBV11-2,13,once,CASSDVGGQPQHF,TGTGCCAGCAGCGATGTGGGAGGTCAGCCCCAGCATTTT